These 7 T cell receptor beta chains were sequenced from one sample in a study of blood T cell repertoires in COVID-19. Method: immunoSEQ multiplex PCR; TCRdb's copy keeps in-frame clones and lacks some. Among around 130,000 clones, 75% to 90% were seen once, and the ten largest hold about 2.5%. Specimen: PBMCs or T cells enriched from blood (not recorded which). These TCRs come from a woman between 50 and 59 years old who had recovered from COVID-19.

The count of this clone is one. V gene TRBV10-3 combines with J gene TRBJ2-3, with D possibly TRBD1 on 5 matching bases. This CDR3 comprises 15 residues. CDR1 and CDR2 from the germline V gene are ENHRY and SYGVKD. Trimming stripped 2 bases from V and 1 base from J, with 10 bases between. The CDR3 loop reads CAISESQGRTDTQYF. The CDR3 nucleotides read TGTGCCATCAGTGAGAGTCAGGGTCGCACAGATACGCAGTATTTT.

The table lists this clone with a count of one. The gene calls are TRBV19 and TRBJ2-3; 8 nucleotides line up with TRBD1. Germline CDR1 is LNHDA and CDR2 is SQIVND (reference sequence). The CDR3 has 15 residues. V shed 3 bases and J 7 bases; nucleotides not matched to a gene: 9. The CDR3 loop reads CASSMVQGAVYTQYF. The CDR3 region has the DNA TGTGCCAGTAGTATGGTTCAGGGGGCGGTTTATACGCAGTATTTT.

Regarding this clone: Other DNA sequences from this sample encode an identical CDR3 as well. V and J are TRBV4-3 and TRBJ1-1; tentative D call: TRBD1 (6 bases). Germline V CDR1 and CDR2: LGHNA, YSLEER. V was cut by 0 bases and J by 1 base, with 6 bases left in between. This CDR3 is built from 14 residues. In nucleotides, the CDR3 is TGCGCCAGCAGCCAAGACAGGGGGAACACTGAAGCTTTCTTT. This sequence encodes CASSQDRGNTEAFF.

This clone was detected only once. This chain joins TRBV9 and TRBJ2-3; D might be TRBD1 (6 bases). This CDR3 has 15 amino acids. V lost 4 bases to trimming and J lost 2 bases, with 14 bases between them. From germline, CDR1 is SGDLS and CDR2 YYNGEE. The CDR3 coding sequence is TGTGCCAGCAGCACCTCAACAGGGTACACAGATACGCAGTATTTT. Translated, it gives CASSTSTGYTDTQYF. Full variable domain (remainder filled in from reference TRBV9 and TRBJ2-3): DSGVTQTPKHLITATGQRVTLRCSPRSGDLSVYWYQQSLDQGLQFLIQYYNGEERAKGNILERFSAQQFPDLHSELNLSSLELGDSALYFCASSTSTGYTDTQYFGPGTRLTVL.

The genes are TRBV25-1 and TRBJ2-7, with 7 bases lining up with TRBD1. The CDR3 has 14 amino acids. The germline CDR1 and CDR2 sequences are MGHDK and SYGVNS. The V gene end was trimmed by 8 bases and the J gene end by 2 bases; junction bases not matched to a gene: 9. CDR3 sequence (DNA): TGTGCCAGCCTCACAGGGGAATTCCCCTACGAGCAGTACTTC. Translating gives CASLTGEFPYEQYF.

This chain uses TRBV19 with TRBJ2-7, with D possibly being TRBD2 (6 bases). The CDR3 consists of 15 residues. Trimming cost V 4 bases and J 4 bases, with 17 bases left between them. Germline assignment: CDR1 LNHDA and CDR2 SQIVND (reference sequence). DNA of the CDR3: TGTGCCAGTAGTAGGTGGGGAGGTAGCGAGTACGAGCAGTACTTC. Protein product: CASSRWGGSEYEQYF.

This clone was found a few times. The chain joins TRBV7-8 to TRBJ2-5, with TRBD2 identical over 10 bases. The CDR3 spans 18 residues. V lost 1 base, J lost 6 bases, and 14 bases stayed unmatched. Germline assignment: CDR1 SGHVS and CDR2 FQNEAQ. The CDR3 loop reads CASSLVSGSGGFRKTQYF. The CDR3, as DNA: TGTGCCAGCAGCTTAGTATCGGGTAGCGGGGGGTTTAGGAAGACCCAGTACTTC. Complete variable domain (other parts from reference TRBV7-8 and TRBJ2-5): GAGVSQSPRYKVAKRGQDVALRCDPISGHVSLFWYQQALGQGPEFLTYFQNEAQLDKSGLPSDRFFAERPEGSVSTLKIQRTQQEDSAVYLCASSLVSGSGGFRKTQYFGPGTRLLVL.